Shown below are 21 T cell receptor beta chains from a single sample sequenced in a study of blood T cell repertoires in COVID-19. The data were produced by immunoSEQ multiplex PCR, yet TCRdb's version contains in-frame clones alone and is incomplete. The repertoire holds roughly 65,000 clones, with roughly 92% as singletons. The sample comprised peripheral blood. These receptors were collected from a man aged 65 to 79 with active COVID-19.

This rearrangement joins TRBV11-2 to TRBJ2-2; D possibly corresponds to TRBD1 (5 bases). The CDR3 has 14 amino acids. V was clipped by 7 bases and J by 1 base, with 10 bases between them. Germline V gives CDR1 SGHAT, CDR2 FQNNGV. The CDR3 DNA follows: TGTGCCAGCAATTGGGGCGGGAACACCGGGGAGCTGTTTTTT. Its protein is CASNWGGNTGELFF.

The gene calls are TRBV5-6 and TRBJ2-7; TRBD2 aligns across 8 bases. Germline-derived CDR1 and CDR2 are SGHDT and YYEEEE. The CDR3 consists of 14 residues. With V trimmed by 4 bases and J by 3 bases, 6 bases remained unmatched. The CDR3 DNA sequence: TGTGCCAGCAGCCCGGGGGGGTCGGTCTACGAGCAGTACTTC. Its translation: CASSPGGSVYEQYF.

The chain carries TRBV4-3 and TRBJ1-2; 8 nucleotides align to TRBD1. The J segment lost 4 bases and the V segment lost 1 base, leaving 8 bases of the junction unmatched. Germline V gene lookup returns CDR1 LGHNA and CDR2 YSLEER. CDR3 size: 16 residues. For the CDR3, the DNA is TGCGCCAGCAGCCAAGCCCCTGCAGGGGGCTCCTATGGCTACACCTTC. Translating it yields CASSQAPAGGSYGYTF.

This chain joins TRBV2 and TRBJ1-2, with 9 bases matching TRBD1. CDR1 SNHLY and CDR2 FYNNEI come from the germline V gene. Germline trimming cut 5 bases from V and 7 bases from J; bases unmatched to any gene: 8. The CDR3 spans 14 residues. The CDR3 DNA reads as TGTGCCAGCAGTCGGGACAGGGTTCGTATTGGCTACACCTTC. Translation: CASSRDRVRIGYTF.

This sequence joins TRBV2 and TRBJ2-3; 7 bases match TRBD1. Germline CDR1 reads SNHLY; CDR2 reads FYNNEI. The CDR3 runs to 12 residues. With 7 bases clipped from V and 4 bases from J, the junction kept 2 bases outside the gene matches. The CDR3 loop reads CASNQGADTQYF. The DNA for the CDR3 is TGTGCCAGCAATCAGGGGGCAGATACGCAGTATTTT.

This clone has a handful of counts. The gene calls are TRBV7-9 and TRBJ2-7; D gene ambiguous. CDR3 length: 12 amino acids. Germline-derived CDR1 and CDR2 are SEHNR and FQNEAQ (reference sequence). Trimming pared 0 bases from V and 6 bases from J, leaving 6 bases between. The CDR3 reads CASSLAGSEQYF. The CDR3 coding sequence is TGTGCCAGCAGCTTAGCCGGGTCCGAGCAGTACTTC. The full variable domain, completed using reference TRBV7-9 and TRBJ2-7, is DTGVSQNPRHKITKRGQNVTFRCDPISEHNRLYWYRQTLGQGPEFLTYFQNEAQLEKSRLLSDRFSAERPKGSFSTLEIQRTEQGDSAMYLCASSLAGSEQYFGPGTRLTVT.

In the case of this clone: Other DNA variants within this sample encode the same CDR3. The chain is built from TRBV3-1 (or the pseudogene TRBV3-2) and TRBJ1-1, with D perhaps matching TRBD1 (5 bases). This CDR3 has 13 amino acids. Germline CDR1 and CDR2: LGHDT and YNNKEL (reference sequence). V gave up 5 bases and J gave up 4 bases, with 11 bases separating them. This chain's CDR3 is CASSSYQGTEAFF. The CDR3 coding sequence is TGTGCCAGCAGCTCATACCAGGGCACTGAAGCTTTCTTT.

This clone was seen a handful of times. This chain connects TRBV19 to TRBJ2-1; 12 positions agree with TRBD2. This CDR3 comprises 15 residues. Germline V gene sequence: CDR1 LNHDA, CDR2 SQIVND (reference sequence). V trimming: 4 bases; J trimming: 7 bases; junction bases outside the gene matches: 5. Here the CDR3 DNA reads TGTGCCAGTAGTACACTAGCGGGGGGTTTGAATGAGCAGTTCTTC. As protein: CASSTLAGGLNEQFF.

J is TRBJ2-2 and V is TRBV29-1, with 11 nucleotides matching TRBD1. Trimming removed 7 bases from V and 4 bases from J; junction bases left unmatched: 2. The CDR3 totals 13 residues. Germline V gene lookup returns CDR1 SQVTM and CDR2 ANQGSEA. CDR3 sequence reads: CSAGTGGTGELFF. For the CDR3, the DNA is TGCAGCGCTGGGACAGGGGGCACCGGGGAGCTGTTTTTT.

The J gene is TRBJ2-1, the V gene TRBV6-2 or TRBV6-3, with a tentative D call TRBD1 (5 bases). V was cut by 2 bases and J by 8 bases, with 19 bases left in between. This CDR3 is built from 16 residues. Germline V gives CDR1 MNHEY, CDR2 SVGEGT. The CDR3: CASSYPTGSGLHEQFF. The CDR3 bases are TGTGCCAGCAGTTACCCGACTGGTTCAGGGCTACATGAGCAGTTCTTC.

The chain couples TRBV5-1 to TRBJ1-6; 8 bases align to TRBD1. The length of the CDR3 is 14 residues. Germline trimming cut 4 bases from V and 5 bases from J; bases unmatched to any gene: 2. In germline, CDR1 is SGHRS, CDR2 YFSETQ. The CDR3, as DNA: TGCGCCAGCAGCATACAGGGGGATAATTCACCCCTCCACTTT. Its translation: CASSIQGDNSPLHF.

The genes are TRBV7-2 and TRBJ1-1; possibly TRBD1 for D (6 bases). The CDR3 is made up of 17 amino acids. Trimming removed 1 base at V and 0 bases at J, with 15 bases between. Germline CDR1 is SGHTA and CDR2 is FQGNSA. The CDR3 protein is CASSLVGQLTMNTEAFF. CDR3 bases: TGTGCCAGCAGCTTAGTTGGACAGTTAACCATGAACACTGAAGCTTTCTTT.

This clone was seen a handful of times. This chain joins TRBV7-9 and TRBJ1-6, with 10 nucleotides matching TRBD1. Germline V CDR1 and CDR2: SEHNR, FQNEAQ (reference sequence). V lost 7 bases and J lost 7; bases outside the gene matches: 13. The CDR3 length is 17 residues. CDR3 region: CASNIGTGTGANSPLHF. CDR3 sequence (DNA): TGTGCCAGCAACATCGGGACCGGGACAGGGGCAAATTCACCCCTCCACTTT.

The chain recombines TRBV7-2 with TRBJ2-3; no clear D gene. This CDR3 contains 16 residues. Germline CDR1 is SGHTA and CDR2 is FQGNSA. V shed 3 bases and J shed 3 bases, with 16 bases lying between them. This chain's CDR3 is CASSFVVSVITDTQYF. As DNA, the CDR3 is TGTGCCAGCAGCTTTGTTGTGAGCGTCATAACAGATACGCAGTATTTT.

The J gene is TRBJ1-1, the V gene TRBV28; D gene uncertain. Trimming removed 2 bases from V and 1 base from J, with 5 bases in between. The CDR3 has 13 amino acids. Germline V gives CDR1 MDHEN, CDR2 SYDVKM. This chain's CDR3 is CASSLNWNTEAFF. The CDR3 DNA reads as TGTGCCAGCAGTTTAAACTGGAACACTGAAGCTTTCTTT.

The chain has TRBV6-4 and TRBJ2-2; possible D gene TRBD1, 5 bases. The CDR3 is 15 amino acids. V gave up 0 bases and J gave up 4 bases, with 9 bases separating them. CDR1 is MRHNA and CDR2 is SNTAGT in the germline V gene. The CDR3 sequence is CASSDSAGRTGELFF. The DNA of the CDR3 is TGTGCCAGCAGTGACTCCGCAGGGCGCACCGGGGAGCTGTTTTTT.

Here the CDR3 reads CASSEQGGGLQSFF. The CDR3 DNA reads TGCGCCAGCAGCGAACAGGGCGGGGGCCTGCAGTCGTTCTTC. The chain is built from TRBV5-1 and TRBJ2-1; D possibly corresponds to TRBD2 (7 bases). The germline V gene encodes CDR1 SGHRS and CDR2 YFSETQ. There are 14 residues in the CDR3. The V gene lost 4 bases and the J gene lost 15 bases, with 23 bases spanning the gap.

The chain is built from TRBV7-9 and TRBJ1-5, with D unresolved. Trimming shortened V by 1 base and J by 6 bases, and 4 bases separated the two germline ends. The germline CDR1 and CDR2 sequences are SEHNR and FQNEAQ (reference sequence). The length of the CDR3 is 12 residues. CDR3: CASSLESQPQHF. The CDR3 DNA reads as TGTGCCAGCAGCTTAGAGAGTCAGCCCCAGCATTTT.

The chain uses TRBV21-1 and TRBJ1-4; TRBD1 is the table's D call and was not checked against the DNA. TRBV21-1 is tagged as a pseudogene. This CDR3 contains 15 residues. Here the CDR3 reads CASSIRDRANEKLFF. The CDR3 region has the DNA TGTGCCAGCAGCATACGGGACAGGGCTAATGAAAAACTGTTTTTT.

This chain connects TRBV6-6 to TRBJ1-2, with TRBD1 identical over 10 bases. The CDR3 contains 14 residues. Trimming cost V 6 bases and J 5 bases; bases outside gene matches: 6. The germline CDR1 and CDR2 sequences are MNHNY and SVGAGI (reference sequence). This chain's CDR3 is CASRPTGGVYGYTF. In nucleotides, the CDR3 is TGTGCCAGCAGACCGACAGGGGGCGTTTATGGCTACACCTTC.

The CDR3 reads CASRQDRGRNTEAFF. CDR3 bases: TGTGCAAGTCGCCAGGACAGGGGGAGGAACACTGAAGCTTTCTTT. This chain links TRBV12-2 with TRBJ1-1; the table names TRBD1, a call not compared with the DNA. TRBV12-2 is a listed pseudogene. CDR3 length: 15 residues.